Shown below are 2 T cell receptor beta chains from a single sample sequenced in a study of OX40 agonist ivuxolimab in advanced cancers. Sequencing was performed with immunoSEQ multiplex PCR; in TCRdb, only in-frame clones are kept and a portion is missing. The sample carries 35,000 or so clones, roughly 80% recorded once. Material: CD4+ or CD8+ T cells sorted from blood, obtained in a trial of the OX40 agonist ivuxolimab. The receptors come from an adult with an advanced solid tumor such as melanoma, head and neck, liver or kidney cancer.

This clone was counted a single time. The V call is TRBV4-3, the J call TRBJ1-3; 7 bases are a match to TRBD1. Germline V lookup: CDR1 LGHNA, CDR2 YSLEER. This CDR3 has 16 residues. With 1 base clipped from V and 0 bases from J, the junction kept 3 bases outside the gene matches. CDR3 in amino acids: CASSQVAGGSGNTIYF. For the CDR3, the DNA is TGCGCCAGCAGCCAAGTCGCAGGGGGCTCTGGAAACACCATATATTTT.

This chain joins TRBV7-2 and TRBJ2-3, with TRBD2 matching 12 bases. The ends lost 1 base at V and 11 bases at J; junction bases unmatched: 4. The V gene's germline CDR1 is SGHTA and CDR2 FQGNSA. The CDR3 spans 14 residues. The CDR3 reads CASSLVLAGGWQYF. In DNA, the CDR3 is TGTGCCAGCAGCTTAGTACTAGCGGGGGGTTGGCAGTATTTT.